The 19 T cell receptor beta chains in this list originate from one sample, sequenced in a study of CD8+ T cells in alopecia areata. Sequencing templates came from extracted RNA that was reverse transcribed into cDNA. The data were produced by immunoSEQ multiplex PCR, yet TCRdb's version contains in-frame clones alone and is incomplete. The profile shows 150,000 or so clones, about 61% of them singletons. Treatment denoted: oral pan-JAK inhibitor, 5-10 mg twice daily. Specimen: CD4+ T cells sorted from blood, collected at approximately week 60, from a patient treated with tofacitinib. These receptors were obtained from a human donor with alopecia areata.

The rearrangement joins TRBV25-1 to TRBJ2-7; no firm D call. V lost 3 bases to trimming and J lost 2 bases, with 2 bases between them. The CDR3 sequence is 11 residues long. Germline loops: CDR1 MGHDK, CDR2 SYGVNS. This chain's CDR3 is CASSDTYEQYF. In nucleotides, the CDR3 is TGTGCCAGCAGTGACACCTACGAGCAGTACTTC.

This chain joins TRBV30 and TRBJ1-4; no definite D call. Per germline, CDR1 GTSNPN and CDR2 SVGIG (reference sequence). The ends were cut back, 0 bases at V and 7 bases at J, with 3 bases in the middle. This CDR3 region has 11 residues. The CDR3 nucleotides read TGTGCCTGGAGTGTTGGTGAAAAACTGTTTTTT. Its translation: CAWSVGEKLFF.

The rearrangement links TRBV30 to TRBJ2-1; D is ambiguous. CDR1 is GTSNPN and CDR2 is SVGIG in the germline V gene (reference sequence). V lost 0 bases, J lost 0 bases, and 9 bases lay in between. The CDR3 loop spans 15 amino acids. The CDR3 here is CAWSVRAVSYNEQFF. CDR3 coding DNA: TGTGCCTGGAGTGTACGGGCGGTCTCCTACAATGAGCAGTTCTTC.

The sample holds one count of this clone. The junction shows a germline mismatch at one end, possibly a read error. The rearrangement links TRBV25-1 to TRBJ2-7; weak D call: TRBD1 (6 bases). CDR1 and CDR2 from the germline V gene are MGHDK and SYGVNS. This CDR3 is built from 14 residues. The CDR3, as DNA: TGTGCCAGCAGTGAAGGGCTTGGGGGCGGCGGTCTAATTTTC. It yields the protein CASSEGLGGGGLIF.

The chain recombines TRBV30 with TRBJ2-5, with 13 nucleotides matching TRBD2. The germline V gene has CDR1 GTSNPN and CDR2 SVGIG (reference sequence). With 4 bases clipped from V and 5 bases from J, the junction kept 16 bases outside the gene matches. The CDR3 totals 18 residues. CDR3 protein: CAWTSLAGGYLPPETQYF. The CDR3 region has the DNA TGTGCCTGGACCTCACTAGCGGGGGGGTACCTACCCCCGGAGACCCAGTACTTC.

This clone came up a few times. The CDR3 coding sequence is TGTGCCAGCAGCCAGGAGCCTGACTATGGCTACACCTTC. Translation: CASSQEPDYGYTF. The V call is TRBV14, the J call TRBJ1-2, with D hard to call. The germline gives CDR1 SGHDN, CDR2 FVKESK. Trimming removed 3 bases at V and 3 bases at J, with 8 bases between. The CDR3 is 13 residues long.

The chain couples TRBV10-3 to TRBJ1-2; TRBD1 matches 8 bases. V was pared by 6 bases and J by 6 bases, with 6 bases of the junction left unmatched. The length of the CDR3 is 13 residues. The V gene's germline CDR1 is ENHRY and CDR2 SYGVKD. DNA for the CDR3: TGTGCCATCAGGCCCGGGACAGGAGATGGCTACACCTTC. Its protein is CAIRPGTGDGYTF.

This chain joins TRBV11-3 and TRBJ2-1; 8 nucleotides line up with TRBD2. The CDR3 contains 18 residues. V was clipped by 5 bases and J by 4 bases; unmatched bases: 16. CDR1 and CDR2 from the germline V gene are SGHNT and YENEEA. CDR3 in amino acids: CASSPGGLQSGGYNEQFF. CDR3 DNA sequence: TGTGCCAGCAGCCCAGGCGGACTCCAGAGCGGGGGATACAATGAGCAGTTCTTC.

This clone showed up just a few times. The V gene is TRBV5-1, the J gene TRBJ1-6, with TRBD1 matching over 8 bases. This CDR3 is 15 amino acids long. Germline V lookup: CDR1 SGHRS, CDR2 YFSETQ. V trimming: 4 bases; J trimming: 8 bases; junction bases outside the gene matches: 8. Written as DNA, the CDR3 is TGCGCCAGCAGCCTGGGACAGGCGGAGTATTCACCCCTCCACTTT. Its translation is CASSLGQAEYSPLHF.

The chain carries TRBV25-1 and TRBJ2-3; no firm D call. This CDR3 contains 15 residues. The V gene's germline CDR1 is MGHDK and CDR2 SYGVNS. Trimming cost V 4 bases and J 2 bases, with 13 bases left between them. The CDR3 here is CASSATETYTDTQYF. The CDR3 coding sequence is TGTGCCAGCAGTGCCACGGAGACGTACACAGATACGCAGTATTTT. The full variable domain, completed using reference TRBV25-1 and TRBJ2-3, is EADIYQTPRYLVIGTGKKITLECSQTMGHDKMYWYQQDPGMELHLIHYSYGVNSTEKGDLSSESTVSRIRTEHFPLTLESARPSHTSQYLCASSATETYTDTQYFGPGTRLTVL.

The chain links TRBV2 to TRBJ1-2, with D possibly matching TRBD1 (6 bases). There are 13 residues in the CDR3. CDR1 is SNHLY and CDR2 is FYNNEI in the germline V gene. V gave up 4 bases and J gave up 8 bases, with 14 bases separating them. This chain's CDR3 is CASSASGVNGYTF. The CDR3 DNA reads TGTGCCAGCAGTGCCTCAGGGGTGAACGGCTACACCTTC.

The CDR3 DNA reads TGTGCCAGCAGTGAGGGCACTCCCACAGATACGCAGTATTTT. Protein sequence: CASSEGTPTDTQYF. This chain connects TRBV6-1 to TRBJ2-3, with no clear D. This CDR3 contains 14 residues. The V end was cut by 3 bases, the J end by 2 bases, with 9 bases between. Germline V gene data show CDR1 as MNHNS and CDR2 as SASEGT.

This clone came up a few times. The chain carries TRBV5-1 and TRBJ2-5; D unclear. CDR1 and CDR2 (germline): SGHRS, YFSETQ. This CDR3 has 14 amino acids. V was cut by 4 bases and J by 0 bases, with 10 bases left in between. Here the CDR3 reads CASSMHGNQETQYF. In nucleotides, the CDR3 is TGCGCCAGCAGCATGCACGGAAACCAAGAGACCCAGTACTTC.

This clone was seen more than once but under ten times. This chain connects TRBV9 to TRBJ1-5; D gene ambiguous. The V gene lost 0 bases and the J gene lost 8 bases, with 12 bases spanning the gap. The CDR3 is 14 amino acids. Germline V gene sequence: CDR1 SGDLS, CDR2 YYNGEE. The CDR3, as DNA: TGTGCCAGCAGCGTAGGAGTGCGCTGGGAGCCCCAGCATTTT. Its translation is CASSVGVRWEPQHF.

About this clone: This specimen includes other DNA sequences encoding the same CDR3. This chain joins TRBV29-1 and TRBJ1-1; TRBD1 is a possible D gene (5 bases). Deletions cut 5 bases from V and 0 bases from J, with 7 bases between. This CDR3 comprises 12 residues. The V gene's germline CDR1 is SQVTM and CDR2 ANQGSEA. CDR3 sequence reads: CSVKGMNTEAFF. The CDR3 DNA sequence: TGCAGCGTTAAGGGGATGAACACTGAAGCTTTCTTT.

The chain is built from TRBV6-5 and TRBJ2-3; D perhaps matches TRBD2 (7 bases). V was cut by 7 bases and J by 0 bases, with 14 bases left in between. Germline V gene data show CDR1 as MNHEY and CDR2 as SVGAGI. The CDR3 is 15 amino acids. The CDR3 DNA is TGTGCCAGCAAACTGGGGGGGCCTAGCACAGATACGCAGTATTTT. Its protein is CASKLGGPSTDTQYF.

This clone was seen more than once but under ten times. The chain couples TRBV14 to TRBJ2-7; D gene uncertain. The CDR3 sequence is 14 residues long. V was pared by 8 bases and J by 5 bases, with 19 bases between. Germline CDR1 and CDR2: SGHDN and FVKESK. The CDR3 bases are TGTGCCAGCCGTGGGAACCCCTTTACTGACGAGCAGTACTTC. This gives the protein CASRGNPFTDEQYF.

The genes are TRBV15 and TRBJ1-2; unclear D gene. CDR1 LNHNV and CDR2 YYDKDF come from the germline V gene (reference sequence). Trimming took 0 bases from V and 7 from J, leaving 12 bases between them. The CDR3 runs to 14 residues. The CDR3 sequence is CATSRDEGEGGYTF. CDR3 sequence (DNA): TGTGCCACCAGCAGAGATGAGGGAGAGGGTGGCTACACCTTC.

The chain carries TRBV4-1 and TRBJ2-1, with 14 bases that match TRBD2. Germline assignment: CDR1 MGHRA and CDR2 YSYEKL. The V and J ends lost 1 base and 6 bases, in that order; junction bases with no gene match: 2. The CDR3 is 16 residues long. The DNA for the CDR3 is TGCGCCAGCAGCCAAGCCGGGACTAGCGGGAGCAATGAGCAGTTCTTC. Amino acid sequence: CASSQAGTSGSNEQFF.